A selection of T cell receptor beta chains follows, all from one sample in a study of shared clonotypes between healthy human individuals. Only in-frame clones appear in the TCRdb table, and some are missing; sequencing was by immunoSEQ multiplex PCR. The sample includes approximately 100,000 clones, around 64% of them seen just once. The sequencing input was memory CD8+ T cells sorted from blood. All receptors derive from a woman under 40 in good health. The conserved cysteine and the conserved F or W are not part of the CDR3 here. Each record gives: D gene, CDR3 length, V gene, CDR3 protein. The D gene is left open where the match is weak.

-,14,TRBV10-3,AISSPLGQNSYEQY
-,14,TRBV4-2,ASSQLVSRGNTEAF
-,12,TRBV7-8,ASTGTRREVEQF
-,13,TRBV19,ASSILGSAGDTQY
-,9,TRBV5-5,ASSLYTEAF
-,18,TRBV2,ASSFSAGAISPAGANVLT
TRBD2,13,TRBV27,ASSWAGDSYNEQF
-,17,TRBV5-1,ASSSYPARADSGANVLT
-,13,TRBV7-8,ASSLPHVVTYEQY
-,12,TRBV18,ASSPIRSYNEQF
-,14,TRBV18,ASSSVPSANRSPQH
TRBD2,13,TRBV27,ASSFGGRAGYEQY
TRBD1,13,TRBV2,ASSDLQGYTGELF
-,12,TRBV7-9,ASSPEVVITEAF
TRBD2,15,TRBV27,ASSLSWPSGDQETQY
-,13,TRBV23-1,ASSPVSDRAYEQY
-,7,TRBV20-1,SASWGAF
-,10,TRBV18,ASSPAEHEQF
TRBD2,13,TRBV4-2,ASSQGLAGGYEQY
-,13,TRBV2,ASRITGASNQPQH
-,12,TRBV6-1,ASSEGRGGETQY
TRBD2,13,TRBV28,ASSLLLAGADTQY
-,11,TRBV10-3,AISESINSPLH
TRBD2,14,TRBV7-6,ASSFGLAGVENEQF
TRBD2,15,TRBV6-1,ASSDDTSGIGTGELF
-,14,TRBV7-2,ASRGSRDPSNQPQH
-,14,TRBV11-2,ASSKHSLRGKNIQY
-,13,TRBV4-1,ASSQEPALNTEAF
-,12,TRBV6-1,ASSEAGENTEAF
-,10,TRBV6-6,ASTIQGYGYT
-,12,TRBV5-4,ASSSLLGAYEQY
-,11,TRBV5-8,ASSLGDLQPQH
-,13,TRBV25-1,ASSAPGLLNTEAF
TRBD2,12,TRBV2,ASGEAGGTYEQY
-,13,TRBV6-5,ASSYSARGTYEQY
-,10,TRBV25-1,ASTRAYNEQF
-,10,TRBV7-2,ASSLAYNEQF
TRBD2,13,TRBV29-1,SVEDGGRAGYEQY
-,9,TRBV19,ASRNGGAYS
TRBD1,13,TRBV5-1,ASSLDRGSYNEQF
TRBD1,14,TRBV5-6,ASSYPGTGVTGELF
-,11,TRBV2,ASRAGIFYGYT
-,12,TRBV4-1,ASSQPWEEDGYT
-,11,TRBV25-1,ASSEEAKYEQY
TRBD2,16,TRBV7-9,ASSHVGTSGLNTGELF
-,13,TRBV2,ASTTDGSSNQPQH
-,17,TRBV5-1,ASSPDALRGARPKTYYT
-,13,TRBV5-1,ASSFTVVGSYEQY
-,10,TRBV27,ASSLLGETQY
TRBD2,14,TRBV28,ASSQLAELTYNEQF
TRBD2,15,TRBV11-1,ASSLATGLAGSDTQY
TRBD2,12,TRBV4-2,ASSQREDGYEQY
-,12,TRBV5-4,ASSPPQDRYGYT
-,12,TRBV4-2,ASGINGGTDTQY
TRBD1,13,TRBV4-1,ASSLGGASYNEQF